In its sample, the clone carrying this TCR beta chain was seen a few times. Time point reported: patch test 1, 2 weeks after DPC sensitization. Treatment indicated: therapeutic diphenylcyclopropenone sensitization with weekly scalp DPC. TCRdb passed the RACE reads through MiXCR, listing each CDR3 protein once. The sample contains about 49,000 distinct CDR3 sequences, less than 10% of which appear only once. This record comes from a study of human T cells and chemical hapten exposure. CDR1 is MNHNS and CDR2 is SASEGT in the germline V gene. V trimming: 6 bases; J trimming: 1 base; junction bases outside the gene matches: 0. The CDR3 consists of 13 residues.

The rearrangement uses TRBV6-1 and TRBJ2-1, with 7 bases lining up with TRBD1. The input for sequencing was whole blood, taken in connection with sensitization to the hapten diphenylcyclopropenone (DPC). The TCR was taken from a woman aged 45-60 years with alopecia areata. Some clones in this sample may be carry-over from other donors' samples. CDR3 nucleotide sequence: TGTGCCAGCAGGGGACAGTCCTACAATGAGCAGTTCTTC. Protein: CASRGQSYNEQFF.